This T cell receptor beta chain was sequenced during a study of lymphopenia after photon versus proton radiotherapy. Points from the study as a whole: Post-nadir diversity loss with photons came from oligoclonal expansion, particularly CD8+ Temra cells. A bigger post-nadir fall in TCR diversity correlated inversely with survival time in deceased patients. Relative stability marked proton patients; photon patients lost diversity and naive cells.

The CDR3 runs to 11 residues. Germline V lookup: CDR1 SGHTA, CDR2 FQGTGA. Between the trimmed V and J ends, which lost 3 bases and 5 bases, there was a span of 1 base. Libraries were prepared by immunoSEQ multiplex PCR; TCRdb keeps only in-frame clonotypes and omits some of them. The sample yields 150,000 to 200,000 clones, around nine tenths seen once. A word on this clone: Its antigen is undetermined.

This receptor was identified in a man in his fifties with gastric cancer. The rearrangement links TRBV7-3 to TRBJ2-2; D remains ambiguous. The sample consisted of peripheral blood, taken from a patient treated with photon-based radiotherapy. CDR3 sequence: CASSLTGELFF. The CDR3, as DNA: TGTGCCAGCAGCTTGACCGGGGAGCTGTTTTTT.